This paragraph reports one T cell receptor (beta chain). Authors' analysis steps: How many nucleated cells were present was estimated from reference gene primer amplification. Repertoires were generated with immunoSEQ multiplex PCR, while TCRdb's copy carries only in-frame clones and drops some. The D gene and trimming were derived from the DNA, and the V and J assignments and clone size from that table. This sample has roughly 170,000 clones, with roughly 89% found just once. The sample is drawn from a study of blood T cell repertoires in COVID-19. Overall study: The United States, Italy and Spain provided the acute and convalescent COVID-19 samples.

The CDR3 sequence is 17 residues long. The V gene's germline CDR1 is KGHDR and CDR2 SFDVKD. Losses at the gene ends were 2 bases for V and 4 bases for J; bases not matched to a gene: 11. This sequence joins TRBV24-1 and TRBJ2-5; 8 bases fit TRBD1. The sample taken for sequencing was peripheral blood. The receptor was derived from a woman aged 18-35 years who had recovered from COVID-19. The CDR3 DNA reads TGTGCCACCAGTGATTCCCCGGACAGGGTAAAAGGAGAGACCCAGTACTTC. Protein: CATSDSPDRVKGETQYF.